The 22 T cell receptor beta chains listed next were all sequenced from one sample in a study of T cells after yellow fever vaccination. TCRdb passed the 5' RACE reads through MiXCR, listing each CDR3 protein once. Of 50,000 or so distinct CDR3 sequences in the sample, around 6.7% were seen once. Specimen: CD8+ T cells not binding an NS4B(214-222) dextramer, sorted from PBMCs, collected roughly 47 days after the first yellow fever vaccination. These receptors were obtained from a man between 18 and 35 years old who received the YFV17D yellow fever vaccine.

This clonotype has at least ten counts. This chain uses TRBV20-1 with TRBJ2-3; no clear D. This CDR3 has 10 amino acids. From germline, CDR1 is DFQATT and CDR2 SNEGSKA (reference sequence). Trimming left V 7 bases short and J 5 bases short, with 7 bases between. CDR3 coding DNA: TGCAGTGGAAAGGGAGATACGCAGTATTTT. The encoded protein is CSGKGDTQYF.

This clonotype was recorded at least ten times. The rearrangement links TRBV7-2 to TRBJ2-7; D is ambiguous. Germline V lookup: CDR1 SGHTA, CDR2 FQGNSA. The CDR3 spans 13 residues. Trimming took off 1 base at V and 3 bases at J, with 7 bases between the two ends. In nucleotides, the CDR3 is TGTGCCAGCAGCTTAGGTGGGTTCTACGAGCAGTACTTC. Encoded protein: CASSLGGFYEQYF.

The J gene is TRBJ2-1, the V gene TRBV27; D is perhaps TRBD2 (5 bases). V was pared by 4 bases and J by 0 bases, with 19 bases between. This CDR3 has 18 amino acids. Germline lookup yields CDR1 MNHEY and CDR2 SMNVEV (reference sequence). CDR3 coding DNA: TGTGCCAGCAGTTGGGCCCCGAGCGGCCTCAGCTCCTACAATGAGCAGTTCTTC. Translating gives CASSWAPSGLSSYNEQFF.

This chain uses TRBV12-3 or TRBV12-4 with TRBJ2-2; D gene uncertain. CDR3 length: 14 amino acids. V gave up 6 bases and J gave up 2 bases, with 10 bases separating them. The CDR3 coding sequence is TGTGCCAGCAGCCTAACAGTTAACACCGGGGAGCTGTTTTTT. Its protein is CASSLTVNTGELFF.

The sample holds many counts of this clonotype. The chain combines TRBV6-1 with TRBJ1-5, with D perhaps TRBD1 (5 bases). Germline lookup yields CDR1 MNHNS and CDR2 SASEGT. V was pared by 3 bases and J by 1 base, with 10 bases between. The CDR3 runs to 15 residues. The chain's CDR3 is CASSDRVWSNQPQHF. The CDR3 nucleotides read TGTGCCAGCAGTGACAGGGTTTGGAGCAATCAGCCCCAGCATTTT.

This clonotype was observed many times. The rearrangement uses TRBV7-2 and TRBJ2-1, with 9 positions matching TRBD2. The CDR3 runs to 17 residues. The junction had 7 bases not matched to a gene; V was cut back by 0 bases and J by 4 bases. Germline V gene lookup returns CDR1 SGHTA and CDR2 FQGNSA. The CDR3: CASSLALAGDLYNEQFF. The DNA of the CDR3 is TGTGCCAGCAGCTTAGCACTAGCGGGCGACCTATACAATGAGCAGTTCTTC.

This clonotype showed up many times. This chain uses TRBV27 with TRBJ2-7; D is possibly TRBD1 (6 bases). This CDR3 spans 15 amino acids. Between the trimmed V and J ends, which lost 3 bases and 2 bases, there was a span of 14 bases. Germline CDR1 reads MNHEY; CDR2 reads SMNVEV (reference sequence). This CDR3 reads CASSFSGTRTYEQYF. The CDR3 nucleotides read TGTGCCAGCAGTTTCTCCGGGACACGGACCTACGAGCAGTACTTC.

With regard to this clonotype: A single base separates this from a much larger clone, so it may be a read error. This sequence joins TRBV6-1 and TRBJ2-5; no firm D call. The V and J ends lost 7 bases and 5 bases respectively, with 20 bases between them. This CDR3 contains 15 residues. Germline values: CDR1 MNHNS, CDR2 SASEGT. CDR3: CASTEDPASQETQYF. The CDR3 bases are TGTGCCAGCACCGAGGATCCAGCCTCTCAGGAGACCCAGTACTTC.

Only a few counts were recorded for this clonotype. This chain uses TRBV27 with TRBJ1-1, with D uncertain. This CDR3 contains 11 residues. CDR1 and CDR2 (germline): MNHEY, SMNVEV (reference sequence). With 6 bases removed from V and 3 bases from J, the gap between germline ends came to 5 bases. The DNA of the CDR3 is TGTGCCAGCAGCGATTACACTGAAGCTTTCTTT. Amino acids: CASSDYTEAFF.

This chain links TRBV4-1 with TRBJ2-3; 13 bases align to TRBD2. Germline CDR1 MGHRA, CDR2 YSYEKL. V dropped 0 bases and J dropped 2; count of bases not matched to a gene: 5. This CDR3 spans 18 amino acids. The CDR3 coding sequence is TGCGCCAGCAGCCAAGATCAGGGACTAGCGGGGCTCACAGATACGCAGTATTTT. This translates into CASSQDQGLAGLTDTQYF.

Concerning this clonotype itself: This may be a read error, as it is one base from a much larger clone. The V and J genes are TRBV11-2 and TRBJ2-3; a weak D match, TRBD1 (6 bases). Germline loops: CDR1 SGHAT, CDR2 FQNNGV. The CDR3 covers 13 residues. CDR3 in amino acids: CANSPPGADTRYF. The CDR3 nucleotides are TGTGCCAACAGCCCACCAGGGGCAGATACGCGGTATTTT.

This clonotype has just a few counts. This sequence joins TRBV7-8 and TRBJ2-3; TRBD2 agrees at 13 bases. V dropped 4 bases and J dropped 0; count of bases not matched to a gene: 4. This CDR3 comprises 17 residues. In germline, CDR1 is SGHVS, CDR2 FQNEAQ. CDR3 amino acids: CASSWGLAGYSTDTQYF. DNA of the CDR3: TGTGCCAGCAGCTGGGGACTAGCGGGGTATAGCACAGATACGCAGTATTTT. Full variable domain (outside the CDR3, taken from reference TRBV7-8 and TRBJ2-3): GAGVSQSPRYKVAKRGQDVALRCDPISGHVSLFWYQQALGQGPEFLTYFQNEAQLDKSGLPSDRFFAERPEGSVSTLKIQRTQQEDSAVYLCASSWGLAGYSTDTQYFGPGTRLTVL.

The chain joins TRBV19 to TRBJ2-3; TRBD2 agrees at 8 bases. Germline CDR1 LNHDA, CDR2 SQIVND (reference sequence). V dropped 5 bases and J dropped 5; count of bases not matched to a gene: 9. CDR3 length: 15 amino acids. The CDR3 nucleotides read TGTGCCAGTAGTCTGATCGCGGGGGGAAGAGATACGCAGTATTTT. This sequence encodes CASSLIAGGRDTQYF.

This clonotype was seen at least ten times. This chain uses TRBV28 with TRBJ1-1; D is unresolved. Per germline, CDR1 MDHEN and CDR2 SYDVKM. V lost 6 bases to trimming and J lost 9 bases, with 8 bases between them. This CDR3 region has 10 residues. CDR3 loop: CASSQQQAFF. The DNA of the CDR3 is TGTGCCAGCAGCCAACAGCAAGCTTTCTTT.

This clonotype occurred a few times. This chain connects TRBV7-2 to TRBJ2-5, with D possibly matching TRBD1 (6 bases). CDR3 length equals 14 residues. V lost 4 bases, J lost 2 bases, and 11 bases lay in between. Looked up from germline, CDR1 is SGHTA and CDR2 is FQGNSA. CDR3: CASSSLRGQETQYF. DNA for the CDR3: TGTGCCAGCAGCTCCCTTAGGGGGCAAGAGACCCAGTACTTC. Full variable domain (outside the CDR3, taken from reference TRBV7-2 and TRBJ2-5): GAGVSQSPSNKVTEKGKDVELRCDPISGHTALYWYRQSLGQGLEFLIYFQGNSAPDKSGLPSDRFSAERTGGSVSTLTIQRTQQEDSAVYLCASSSLRGQETQYFGPGTRLLVL.

This clonotype turned up a few times. The chain combines TRBV4-3 with TRBJ1-1, with D possibly TRBD1 on 6 matching bases. V lost 3 bases and J lost 5, with 16 bases in between. Per the germline V gene, CDR1 is LGHNA and CDR2 is YSLEER. The CDR3 length is 15 residues. The CDR3 bases are TGCGCCAGCAGCCACGGCAGGGGAGTGGGGACTGAAGCTTTCTTT. This gives the protein CASSHGRGVGTEAFF.

This clonotype was detected many times. The J gene is TRBJ2-4, the V gene TRBV12-3 or TRBV12-4; D unresolved. The germline V and J ends were trimmed by 1 base and 3 bases, with 4 bases remaining between them. The CDR3 contains 13 residues. The CDR3 sequence is CASSLVSKNIQYF. The CDR3 nucleotides read TGTGCCAGCAGTTTAGTCAGCAAAAACATTCAGTACTTC.

In this sample, this clonotype turned up many times. The CDR3 loop is CASSQEGGNNQPQHF. CDR3 coding DNA: TGCGCCAGCAGCCAAGAAGGCGGAAACAATCAGCCCCAGCATTTT. V and J are TRBV4-3 and TRBJ1-5; D not certain. V lost 0 bases and J 3 bases, leaving 9 bases between the germline ends. CDR3 size: 15 residues. Germline CDR1 reads LGHNA; CDR2 reads YSLEER.

To note about this clonotype: The final CDR3 position lacks the conserved phenylalanine or tryptophan, pointing to a likely read error. The rearrangement links TRBV7-6 to TRBJ2-7, with TRBD2 identical over 7 bases. CDR1 is SGHVS, CDR2 FNYEAQ, per germline. The CDR3 is 16 amino acids. V was clipped by 1 base and J by 2 bases; unmatched bases: 8. The CDR3 nucleotides are TGTGCCAGCAGCTTAGGCGGGGGAAGTTTGGCCTACGAGCAGTACCTC. It yields the protein CASSLGGGSLAYEQYL.

As concerns this clonotype: With a much larger clone just one base away, this may be a read error. The V and J genes are TRBV5-1 and TRBJ2-3, with 10 bases matching TRBD2. Germline assignment: CDR1 SGHRS and CDR2 YFSETQ. This CDR3 is built from 15 residues. CDR3 loop: CVSSLVAGGSDTQYF. The CDR3 coding sequence is TGCGTCAGCAGCTTGGTAGCGGGGGGCTCAGATACGCAGTATTTT.

This clonotype has a count of ten or more. This chain joins TRBV28 and TRBJ2-5; 10 bases align to TRBD1. CDR1 and CDR2 (germline): MDHEN, SYDVKM. J gave up 3 bases and V 6 bases, and 4 bases lay outside the gene matches. The length of the CDR3 is 14 residues. CDR3 in DNA: TGTGCCAGCAGCCCCGGGACAGGGGAAGAGACCCAGTACTTC. This translates into CASSPGTGEETQYF.

This clonotype was counted at least ten times. The chain recombines TRBV3-1 with TRBJ2-1; TRBD1 is a possible D gene (6 bases). V shed 3 bases and J shed 0 bases, with 9 bases lying between them. CDR1 and CDR2 (germline): LGHDT, YNNKEL (reference sequence). The CDR3 length is 15 residues. The CDR3 protein is CASSQDRFSYNEQFF. The CDR3 DNA follows: TGTGCCAGCAGCCAGGACAGATTCTCCTACAATGAGCAGTTCTTC.